Each of the 2 T cell receptor beta chains below was sequenced from the same sample in a study of blood T cell repertoires in COVID-19. Sequencing was performed with immunoSEQ multiplex PCR; in TCRdb, only in-frame clones are kept and a portion is missing. The sample contains 200,000 to 250,000 clones, over 70% of which appear only once. Sequenced sample: PBMCs or T cells enriched from blood (not recorded which). All receptors come from a woman younger than 45 who had been exposed to COVID-19.

The chain recombines TRBV19 with TRBJ1-5, with 11 positions matching TRBD1. The V and J ends lost 4 bases and 5 bases, in that order; junction bases with no gene match: 13. CDR3 length equals 18 residues. Germline V gives CDR1 LNHDA, CDR2 SQIVND (reference sequence). The CDR3 sequence is CASSKRTPRTGGDQPQHF. DNA of the CDR3: TGTGCCAGTAGTAAAAGAACCCCACGGACAGGGGGCGATCAGCCCCAGCATTTT.

The chain carries TRBV11-2 and TRBJ2-7; tentative D call: TRBD1 (6 bases). The CDR3 sequence is 14 residues long. The ends were cut back, 1 base at V and 2 bases at J, with 9 bases in the middle. Looked up from germline, CDR1 is SGHAT and CDR2 is FQNNGV. The CDR3 DNA sequence: TGTGCCAGCAGCTTAGTGCAGGGGCCCTACGAGCAGTACTTC. Its protein product is CASSLVQGPYEQYF.